The entry below describes one T cell receptor (beta chain). This clonotype was picked up many times. It has no known antigen specificity. Base qualities are not recorded, but no much larger clone differs from it by a single base. The sample's treatment or condition label, decoded: alpha-V12: anti-TRBV12 scFv linked to anti-CD3 scFv. T cells were expanded from blood mononuclear cells with anti-CD3 antibody OKT3 or CD3/CD28 Dynabeads for 3 to 4 days. The anti-TRBV12 bispecific sample was derived from a coculture of Jurkat leukemia cells with normal T cells and was compared against an anti-CD19 bispecific control coculture. The culture conditions for expanded T cells were RPMI 1640 plus 10% fetal bovine serum, recombinant human IL-2 (about 97 IU/ml) and IL-7 (approximately 5.2 ng/ml). Cocultures combined 50,000 or so normal T cells with 50,000 or so target cells and bispecific antibody in approximately 90 ul, incubated approximately 15 hours at 37°C. Each bispecific antibody was composed of two single-chain variable fragments, which were expressed in a single-chain diabody format with a His tag. Effector T cells were obtained from healthy human donors, and peripheral blood mononuclear cells were isolated from leukapheresis samples by Ficoll density gradient centrifugation.

The sample is drawn from a study of beta chain bispecific antibodies for T cell cancers (dated by TCRdb to the early 2020s). Describing the broader study: T cells from healthy donors were cocultured with T cell leukemia lines in the presence of bispecific antibodies, after which the depletion of each TRBV family was measured by TRBV sequencing of the surviving cells. Jurkat cells expressed surface TRBV12 (TRBV12-3), and HPB-ALL cells expressed surface TRBV5-5.

CDR1 and CDR2, looked up from the germline V gene (reference sequence), are MNHEY and SMNVEV. The CDR3 contains 14 residues, cysteine and phenylalanine counted. Of the read, only the CDR3 DNA is kept; its 42 bases are in frame from base 1. The junction shows trimming of 1 base on V and 8 bases on J, and the gene matches do not reach 2 bases of it. Unique molecular identifier barcodes were incorporated into the libraries and were used for clonotype quantification. Qiagen AllPrep DNA/RNA Micro kits were used to isolate total RNA, and an Agilent TapeStation was used to check RNA quality. TCR beta libraries were built by 5' RACE: cDNA synthesis followed by two PCR steps using TCR beta constant-region gene-specific primers. Sequencing of the TCR beta libraries was performed on an Illumina MiSeq platform. Regarding the original processing steps: MIGEC, MiXCR and VDJtools were used for read processing. Clonotype frequency was calculated as the fraction of unique molecular identifiers assigned to a given clonotype among all unique molecular identifiers in the sample. Nonfunctional TRBV genes listed as pseudogenes or open reading frames in IMGT, such as TRBV1, TRBV12-1 and TRBV21, were excluded. TCRdb trimmed public reads at Q25 via fastp, called clones via MiXCR and kept in-frame beta chains. Each CDR3 protein gets just one entry, which takes the most common genes and DNA from the rows behind it. It is TCRdb's table, rather than the study itself, that gives the V and J calls and clone size. The sample contains about 20,000 distinct CDR3 sequences, approximately 2% of them found a single time. The top ten clones comprise under 5.5% of the sample.

Results the study describes overall, beyond this receptor: Cross-reactivity of the anti-TRBV5-5 antibody with TRBV5-6 was attributed to high sequence similarity between the two genes. Every sequenced sample was a mix of normal T cells and leukemia cell line cells, and most of the targeted TRBV signal originated from the leukemia cells instead of the normal T cells. Compared with anti-CD19, anti-TRBV12 exposure reduced the TRBV12-3 share of total TRBV signal by approximately 99%; TRBV12-4 fell 30% to 45%, not significantly. Except for the targeted genes and closely related genes, all other TRBV family members appeared to be unaffected by the TRBV-directed bispecific antibodies.

The sequence was collected from a human donor in good health. Some clones in this sample may be carry-over from other donors' samples. This chain joins TRBV27 to TRBJ2-2, and 9 junction bases match TRBD1. This material consisted of healthy donor T cells cultured with leukemia cells, taken from a culture containing a bispecific antibody targeting TCR Vbeta12. The nucleotides read TGTGCCAGCAGTTTATTACAGGGGGCAGGGGAGCTGTTTTTT. Its translation reads: CASSLLQGAGELFF.